This T cell receptor beta chain was sequenced during a study of T cells after posttransplantation cyclophosphamide. Study-wide results and caveats: Recipient CMV seropositivity and CMV reactivation strongly tracked TRB clonality. Later blood repertoires were often dominated by clones from the donor CD8+ memory compartment. Skin or GI-infiltrating T cells shared few TRB sequences with blood.

Of note for this clone: Its antigen is currently unknown.

Trimming removed 3 bases at V and 2 bases at J, with 16 bases between. Germline values: CDR1 LGHNA, CDR2 YNFKEQ. The CDR3 spans 16 residues. Treatment was busulfan-fludarabine conditioning, a marrow graft, and cyclophosphamide on days +3 and +4. Profiling relied on immunoSEQ multiplex PCR, and the TCRdb table lists in-frame clones only, not all of them. The sample records around 10,000 clones, about nine tenths being singletons. The sequence was collected from a male patient aged 30 to 40 who received an allogeneic stem cell transplant from a related donor, was CMV-positive, and had acute GVHD only. Certain T cells may be donor cells from the graft. The sequences come from CD4+ T cells sorted from PBMCs, collected after allogeneic stem cell transplant with posttransplant cyclophosphamide. The chain employs TRBV4-2 and TRBJ1-1, with D possibly matching TRBD1 (6 bases). CDR3 nucleotides: TGTGCCAGCAGCCAGGCTTTCACAGGGTCTAACACTGAAGCTTTCTTT. This sequence encodes CASSQAFTGSNTEAFF.